The clone carrying this TCR beta chain was counted a few times. The antigen is unknown. As the template, RNA transcripts were used to amplify TCR beta CDR3 regions. Scientists carried out first-round RT-PCR using HTBI primers and then a second-round multiplex PCR. TCRdb redid the calling of the multiplex PCR reads with MiXCR, one entry per CDR3 protein. The data contain 450,000 to 600,000 distinct CDR3 sequences, less than 45% of them singletons. V was pared by 5 bases and J by 1 base, with 11 bases between. The CDR3 spans 15 residues. CDR1 SEHNR and CDR2 FQNEAQ come from the germline V gene (reference sequence). This sample is part of a study of Graves' ophthalmopathy and Graves' hyperthyroidism. General observations from the study: With 65% to 71% sensitivity and 72% to 85% specificity, the model predicted ophthalmopathy progression. Also, most clonotypes expanded in the thyroid above 0.001 frequency appeared in blood.

Reliance was placed on clinical symptoms, serum thyroxine, TRAb, thyroid ultrasound and orbital computed tomography for diagnosis. V is TRBV7-9 and J is TRBJ2-2; tentative D call: TRBD2 (5 bases). The TCR was taken from an adult man with Graves' hyperthyroidism. What was sequenced was peripheral blood or thyroid tissue (not recorded which). The CDR3 loop is CASSGPGLNTGELFF. In nucleotides, the CDR3 is TGTGCCAGCAGCGGACCGGGGTTGAACACCGGGGAGCTGTTTTTT.